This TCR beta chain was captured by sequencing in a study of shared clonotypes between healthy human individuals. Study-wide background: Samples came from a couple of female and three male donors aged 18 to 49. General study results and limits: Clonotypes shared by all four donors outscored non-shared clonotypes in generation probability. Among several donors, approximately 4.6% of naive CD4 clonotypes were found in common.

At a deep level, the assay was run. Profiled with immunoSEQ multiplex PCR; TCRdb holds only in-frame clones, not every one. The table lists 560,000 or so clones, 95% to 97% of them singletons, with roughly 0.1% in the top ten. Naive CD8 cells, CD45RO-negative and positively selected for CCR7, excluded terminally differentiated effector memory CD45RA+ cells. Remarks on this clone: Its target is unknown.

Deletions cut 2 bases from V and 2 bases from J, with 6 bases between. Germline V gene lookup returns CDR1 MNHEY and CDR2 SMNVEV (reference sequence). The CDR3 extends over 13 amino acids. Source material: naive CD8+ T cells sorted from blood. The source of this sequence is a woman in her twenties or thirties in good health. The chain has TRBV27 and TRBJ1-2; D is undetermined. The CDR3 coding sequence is TGTGCCAGCAGTTTAGGGGTCAACTATGGCTACACCTTC. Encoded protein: CASSLGVNYGYTF.